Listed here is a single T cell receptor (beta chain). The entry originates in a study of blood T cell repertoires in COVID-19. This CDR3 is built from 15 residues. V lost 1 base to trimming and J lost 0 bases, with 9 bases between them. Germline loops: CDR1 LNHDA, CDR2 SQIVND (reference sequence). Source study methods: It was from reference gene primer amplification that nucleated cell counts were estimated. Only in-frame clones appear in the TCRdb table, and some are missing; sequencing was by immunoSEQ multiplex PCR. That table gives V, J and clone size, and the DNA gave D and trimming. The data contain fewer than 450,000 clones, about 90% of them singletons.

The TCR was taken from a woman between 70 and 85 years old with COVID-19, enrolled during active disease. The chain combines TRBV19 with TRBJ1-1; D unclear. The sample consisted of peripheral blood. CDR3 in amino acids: CASSIGTGMNTEAFF. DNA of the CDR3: TGTGCCAGTAGTATAGGGACGGGGATGAACACTGAAGCTTTCTTT.